One sample yielded the 10 T cell receptor beta chains listed below, sequenced in a study of cytomegalovirus exposure and HLA in healthy donors. Vbeta (60) and Jbeta (13) primers were used in the PCR. Assay: immunoSEQ multiplex PCR; the TCRdb copy retains only in-frame clones and omits some. This table has around 140,000 clones, about 78% appearing once. Material: PBMCs. These receptors came from a female donor in good health and CMV-seronegative.

The chain carries TRBV9 and TRBJ1-4; 8 bases line up with TRBD1. The CDR3 length is 14 residues. Losses at the gene ends were 2 bases for V and 8 bases for J; bases not matched to a gene: 5. Germline CDR1 reads SGDLS; CDR2 reads YYNGEE. CDR3 sequence reads: CASSVTGANEKLFF. CDR3 nucleotides: TGTGCCAGCAGCGTGACAGGGGCAAACGAAAAACTGTTTTTT.

This clone counts as medium-sized (0.01 to 0.1%). V gene TRBV2 combines with J gene TRBJ2-7, with D unclear. The CDR3 loop spans 13 amino acids. CDR1 is SNHLY, CDR2 FYNNEI, per germline. Trimming took off 7 bases at V and 3 bases at J, with 13 bases between the two ends. CDR3 region: CASNQAFLYEQYF. In nucleotides, the CDR3 is TGTGCCAGCAATCAGGCGTTCCTCTACGAGCAGTACTTC.

The gene calls are TRBV6-6 and TRBJ2-1; D unresolved. Germline V lookup: CDR1 MNHNY, CDR2 SVGAGI (reference sequence). V dropped 2 bases and J dropped 4 bases, with 6 bases sitting between them. CDR3 size: 13 residues. The CDR3 region is CASSYEAYNEQFF. The DNA for the CDR3 is TGTGCCAGCAGTTACGAGGCATACAATGAGCAGTTCTTC.

The CDR3 nucleotides read TGTGCCAGCAGTGAGGACAGCGACACCGGGGAGCTGTTTTTT. Amino acids: CASSEDSDTGELFF. The J gene is TRBJ2-2, the V gene TRBV2; possible D gene TRBD1, 6 bases. Germline assignment: CDR1 SNHLY and CDR2 FYNNEI. This CDR3 region has 14 residues. V shed 3 bases and J shed 3 bases, with 8 bases lying between them. The variable domain in full, completed from reference TRBV2 and TRBJ2-2, reads EPEVTQTPSHQVTQMGQEVILRCVPISNHLYFYWYRQILGQKVEFLVSFYNNEISEKSEIFDDQFSVERPDGSNFTLKIRSTKLEDSAMYFCASSEDSDTGELFFGEGSRLTVL.

A remark on this clone: At the DNA level, this CDR3 is encoded by other sequences in the same sample as well. The J gene is TRBJ2-1, the V gene TRBV4-1; 14 nucleotides match TRBD2. The V segment lost 8 bases and the J segment 5 bases; nucleotides outside the gene matches: 5. The CDR3 totals 15 residues. The V gene's germline CDR1 is MGHRA and CDR2 YSYEKL. The CDR3 is CASGRLAGGNNEQFF. The DNA of the CDR3 is TGCGCCAGCGGACGACTAGCGGGAGGGAACAATGAGCAGTTCTTC.

CDR3 nucleotide sequence: TGCAGCGTTGGGTTTAGCGCCCCCGGTGGCAGGGGCGGCGAAAAACTGTTTTTT. Translating it yields CSVGFSAPGGRGGEKLFF. V is TRBV29-1 and J is TRBJ1-4; perhaps TRBD1 as D (6 bases). The CDR3 loop spans 18 amino acids. V was cut by 4 bases and J by 8 bases, with 29 bases left in between. Germline V CDR1 and CDR2: SQVTM, ANQGSEA.

The chain has TRBV2 and TRBJ2-7, with TRBD2 matching over 12 bases. The CDR3 consists of 15 residues. Trimming took 5 bases from V and 9 from J; bases not matched to a gene: 11. Germline CDR1 reads SNHLY; CDR2 reads FYNNEI. The chain's CDR3 is CASSLELAGGGGQYF. CDR3 DNA: TGTGCCAGCAGTCTGGAACTAGCGGGAGGTGGAGGGCAGTACTTC.

The chain combines TRBV6-1 with TRBJ1-1; no firm D call. V was pared by 8 bases and J by 5 bases, with 6 bases between. This CDR3 spans 10 amino acids. Germline CDR1 and CDR2: MNHNS and SASEGT. This chain's CDR3 is CASRGTEAFF. The CDR3 nucleotides read TGTGCCAGCCGAGGTACTGAAGCTTTCTTT.

This clone was counted only a few times. The V gene is TRBV14, the J gene TRBJ1-3; no firm D call. V was cut by 6 bases and J by 2 bases, with 11 bases left in between. Germline values: CDR1 SGHDN, CDR2 FVKESK. The CDR3 length is 14 residues. CDR3 residues: CASRGPLPGNTIYF. CDR3 nucleotides: TGTGCCAGCAGGGGCCCCCTGCCTGGAAACACCATATATTTT. Full variable domain (rest looked up from reference TRBV14 and TRBJ1-3): EAGVTQFPSHSVIEKGQTVTLRCDPISGHDNLYWYRRVMGKEIKFLLHFVKESKQDESGMPNNRFLAERTGGTYSTLKVQPAELEDSGVYFCASRGPLPGNTIYFGEGSWLTVV.

The V call is TRBV29-1, the J call TRBJ2-7; D call uncertain. Trimming removed 4 bases from V and 0 bases from J, with 7 bases in between. The CDR3 runs to 12 residues. CDR1 is SQVTM, CDR2 ANQGSEA, per germline. The CDR3: CSVGESSYEQYF. CDR3 sequence (DNA): TGCAGCGTTGGCGAGAGCTCCTACGAGCAGTACTTC.